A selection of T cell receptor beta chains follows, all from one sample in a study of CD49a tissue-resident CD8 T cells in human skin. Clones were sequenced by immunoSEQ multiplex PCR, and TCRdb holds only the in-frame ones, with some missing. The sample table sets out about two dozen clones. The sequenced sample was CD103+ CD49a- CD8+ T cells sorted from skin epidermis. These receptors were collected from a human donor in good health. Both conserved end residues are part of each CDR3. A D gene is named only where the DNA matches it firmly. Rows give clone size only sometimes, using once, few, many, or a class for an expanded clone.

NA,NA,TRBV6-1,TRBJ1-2,TGTGCCAGCAGTGATGATGCAGGAATCGGTGGCTACACCTTC,CASSDDAGIGGYTF
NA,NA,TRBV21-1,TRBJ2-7,TGTGCCAGCAGTTCTCATCTAGCTACACTGTTAGACGAGCAGTACTTC,CASSSHLATLLDEQYF
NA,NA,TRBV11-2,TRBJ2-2,TGTGCCAGCAGCTTTGGGCAGGGGAACACCGGGGAGCTGTTTTTT,CASSFGQGNTGELFF
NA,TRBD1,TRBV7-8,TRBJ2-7,TGTGCCAGCAGCTCGGACAGGGGGAACGAGCAGTACTTC,CASSSDRGNEQYF
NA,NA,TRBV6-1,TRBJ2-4,TGTGCCAGCAAGGAGGTTTGGGACTTC,CASKEVWDF
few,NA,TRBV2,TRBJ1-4,TGTGCCAGCACTCGGGACACCTCAACTAATGAAAAACTGTTTTTT,CASTRDTSTNEKLFF
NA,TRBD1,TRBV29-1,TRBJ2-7,TGCAGCGTTGCGACAGGGTACCACGAGCAGTACTTC,CSVATGYHEQYF